This record covers a single T cell receptor (beta chain). One junction end does not reproduce the germline sequence, and a read error may be involved. The CDR3 covers 15 residues. Looked up from germline, CDR1 is KGHDR and CDR2 is SFDVKD. The sample belongs to a study of read filtering for tumor transcriptome and immune sequencing. Study summary: The cohort had approximately 16 men and around 15 women aged roughly 45 to 90, mean about 68 years. TCR-mapped reads were about 3.5 to 10.27 million with IR-seq versus roughly 80 to 1,300 with RNA-seq. By R-ISS, stages I, II and III held around 8, 16 and 7 patients.

The library was built from 400 ng RNA with molecular barcoded adaptors for alpha/delta and beta/gamma chains. Each CDR3 protein gets one entry after TCRdb re-called the reads with MiXCR. The data contain under 7,000 distinct CDR3 sequences, around 21% of them singletons. This TCR came from a donor at least 40 years old with multiple myeloma. The sample taken for sequencing was a population of CD138-negative cells sorted from bone marrow. This rearrangement joins TRBV24-1 to TRBJ2-4, with no clear D. The CDR3 DNA is TGTGCCGCCAGTGATTCGGGCGAGGCCAAAGACATTCAGTACTTC. Translation gives CAASDSGEAKDIQYF.